Listed below are T cell receptor beta chains from one sample, sequenced in a study of shared clonotypes between healthy human individuals. Here immunoSEQ multiplex PCR was the method, and the copy in TCRdb shows in-frame clones only, minus some. This table holds a few hundred thousand clones, around 79% found once. The specimen was PBMCs. These receptors were obtained from a woman aged 40 to 50 in good health. Some clones in this sample may be carry-over from other donors' samples. CDR3s include the opening cysteine and the closing phenylalanine or tryptophan.

J gene,V gene,CDR3 protein
TRBJ2-1,TRBV10-3,CAISELGSYNEQFF
TRBJ1-2,TRBV28,CASSPQDLYGYTF
TRBJ1-2,TRBV28,CASSLPGAGYTF
TRBJ1-2,TRBV2,CASSAARAGTNYGYTF
TRBJ2-7,TRBV7-6,CASSAGSGYEQYF
TRBJ1-2,TRBV29-1,CSVGGTQATYGYTF
TRBJ2-2,TRBV5-4,CASSLSSPAPLNTGELFF
TRBJ1-2,TRBV19,CASTGAIIYGYTF
TRBJ1-2,TRBV2,CASSGLTGANGYTF
TRBJ2-5,TRBV7-2,CASSLARTSGTETQYF
TRBJ2-1,TRBV5-6,CASSLGTGNNEQFF
TRBJ2-1,TRBV19,CASSPSGFNHNEQFF
TRBJ1-3,TRBV15,CATSRANSGNTIYF
TRBJ2-7,TRBV7-2,CASSLPEDRGIYEQYF
TRBJ2-7,TRBV15,CATSRQTHAGTSAYEQYF
TRBJ2-3,TRBV7-2,CASSPRTGINTDTQYF
TRBJ2-6,TRBV7-9,CASSLVAESFSGANVLTF
TRBJ2-5,TRBV27,CASSPRYQETQYF
TRBJ2-1,TRBV28,CASSPPGTTVNEQFF
TRBJ1-1,TRBV10-3,CATHRGGEAFF
TRBJ1-4,TRBV5-1,CASSFDSNEKLFF
TRBJ2-3,TRBV11-2,CASSQQGPDTQYF
TRBJ2-2,TRBV7-2,CASSLVGANTGELFF
TRBJ2-7,TRBV7-6,CASRPRTGGSYEQYF
TRBJ2-3,TRBV27,CASSRRQGRGVTDTQYF
TRBJ1-3,TRBV7-9,CASSLEGGGNTIYF
TRBJ2-7,TRBV5-1,CASKTYRGRGGDEQYF
TRBJ2-1,TRBV7-7,CASSLNHGLAQNEQFF
TRBJ1-5,TRBV9,CASSVSGTRNQPQHF
TRBJ2-7,TRBV19,CASSTQGAGSYEQYF
TRBJ2-7,TRBV5-1,CASSLEGGGPGAHYEQYF
TRBJ2-2,TRBV18,CASSYGQAANTGELFF
TRBJ2-3,TRBV12-5,CASGFSGQGRADTQYF
TRBJ2-5,TRBV7-9,CASSTLVEETQYF
TRBJ1-5,TRBV5-6,CASSSNNQPQHF
TRBJ2-2,TRBV11-3,CASSLSRTGELFF
TRBJ2-7,TRBV2,CASSDQREGSYEQYF
TRBJ2-3,TRBV7-2,CASSFGGRATDTQYF
TRBJ2-1,TRBV5-1,CASSLSISGSSYNEQFF
TRBJ2-1,TRBV11-3,CASSLEGASGSSYNEQFF
TRBJ2-7,TRBV28,CATDGPYEQYF
TRBJ2-3,TRBV7-8,CASSLAKVGISTDTQYF
TRBJ2-1,TRBV19,CASSTLAGSSYNEQFF
TRBJ1-5,TRBV2,CASSVYTTPTNQPQHF
TRBJ1-5,TRBV10-3,CAISEGISSDQPQHF
TRBJ2-2,TRBV5-1,CASQTQFTGHTGELFF
TRBJ2-2,TRBV18,CASSPRPKGGELFF
TRBJ2-3,TRBV30,CAWSGGRTDTQYF
TRBJ1-2,TRBV4-2,CASSQDPTTNYGYTF